This T cell receptor (beta chain) was sequenced in a study of molecular identifiers for immune sequencing clone quantification. TCRdb re-called the PCR reads with MiXCR, one entry per CDR3 protein. The sample has 490,000 or so distinct CDR3 sequences; 20% to 25% are singletons. Naive CD8 T cells were sorted as CD8+CD4-CCR7+CD45RA+. This receptor was taken from a human donor in good health. Some libraries in this study had Jurkat cell RNA spiked in. Material: naive CD8+ T cells from blood, with Jurkat cell RNA spiked in. The subset is: FACS-sorted CD8+CD4-CCR7+CD45RA+ naive T cells.

The CDR3 region is CASSRRYGGQGNNEQFF. The DNA for the CDR3 is TGTGCCAGCAGCCGACGATACGGGGGGCAGGGGAACAATGAGCAGTTCTTC. This chain uses TRBV7-3 with TRBJ2-1, with D tentatively TRBD2 (7 bases). The CDR3 totals 17 residues. Trimming shortened V by 5 bases and J by 5 bases, and 22 bases separated the two germline ends. Germline CDR1 is SGHTA and CDR2 is FQGTGA. Combining the CDR3 with reference TRBV7-3 and TRBJ2-1 gives the whole variable domain GAGVSQTPSNKVTEKGKYVELRCDPISGHTALYWYRQSLGQGPEFLIYFQGTGAADDSGLPNDRFFAVRPEGSVSTLKIQRTERGDSAVYLCASSRRYGGQGNNEQFFGPGTRLTVL.